This passage covers 14 T cell receptor beta chains from one sample sequenced in a study of blood T cell repertoires in COVID-19. TCRdb keeps only in-frame clones here, not all; method: immunoSEQ multiplex PCR. The top ten hold about 8.6% of the sample, which has about 280,000 clones, roughly 86% seen once. The sequenced sample consisted of peripheral blood. These receptors were obtained from a man aged 35-49 years with active or convalescent COVID-19.

The chain couples TRBV4-1 to TRBJ2-1, with a tentative D call TRBD1 (5 bases). Trimming pared 4 bases from V and 4 bases from J, leaving 11 bases between. This CDR3 region has 14 residues. CDR1 and CDR2 from the germline V gene are MGHRA and YSYEKL. CDR3 sequence (DNA): TGCGCCAGCAGCCTAAGGGGCCGGTACAATGAGCAGTTCTTC. Its translation: CASSLRGRYNEQFF.

The chain has TRBV5-6 and TRBJ2-3; 7 positions match TRBD1. The CDR3 is made up of 13 amino acids. Germline trimming cut 4 bases from V and 4 bases from J; bases unmatched to any gene: 3. Germline values: CDR1 SGHDT, CDR2 YYEEEE. CDR3 protein: CASSKQGPDTQYF. For the CDR3, the DNA is TGTGCCAGCAGCAAACAGGGGCCAGATACGCAGTATTTT.

The rearrangement links TRBV10-1 to TRBJ2-1; maybe TRBD1 (6 bases). The CDR3 totals 16 residues. Germline V gene lookup returns CDR1 WNHNN and CDR2 SYGVQD (reference sequence). V lost 0 bases and J 0 bases, leaving 9 bases between the germline ends. The CDR3 spells CASSESQGISYNEQFF. CDR3 DNA sequence: TGCGCCAGCAGTGAGTCGCAGGGGATCTCCTACAATGAGCAGTTCTTC.

The V gene is TRBV11-3, the J gene TRBJ1-2, with 10 positions matching TRBD1. The CDR3 covers 17 residues. The V gene end was trimmed by 5 bases and the J gene end by 3 bases; junction bases not matched to a gene: 12. The germline CDR1 and CDR2 sequences are SGHNT and YENEEA. For the CDR3, the DNA is TGTGCCAGCAGCCATTCCCCGGGACAGGGGTTGGACTATGGCTACACCTTC. Its protein product is CASSHSPGQGLDYGYTF.

The chain couples TRBV29-1 to TRBJ1-2; D is undetermined. CDR1 is SQVTM and CDR2 is ANQGSEA in the germline V gene. The CDR3 sequence is 11 residues long. V lost 7 bases, J lost 8 bases, and 14 bases lay in between. The CDR3 DNA reads as TGCAGCGCCGGCAGCAGGTCCGGCTACACCTTC. Its translation: CSAGSRSGYTF.

The V gene is TRBV6-5, the J gene TRBJ2-5; the D is unclear. Trimming stripped 6 bases from V and 5 bases from J, with 16 bases between. CDR1 MNHEY and CDR2 SVGAGI come from the germline V gene. This CDR3 is built from 14 residues. The chain's CDR3 is CASSLSDVSETQYF. CDR3 in DNA: TGTGCCAGCAGCCTAAGCGACGTGTCGGAGACCCAGTACTTC.

The chain couples TRBV7-9 to TRBJ1-3; the D is unclear. This CDR3 has 18 residues. V was shortened by 4 bases and J by 0 bases, with 19 bases between the two germline ends. The germline gives CDR1 SEHNR, CDR2 FQNEAQ (reference sequence). This chain's CDR3 is CASSYQRPTRNSGNTIYF. In DNA, the CDR3 is TGTGCCAGCAGCTACCAACGCCCGACGCGGAACTCTGGAAACACCATATATTTT. Full variable domain (missing parts from reference TRBV7-9 and TRBJ1-3): DTGVSQNPRHKITKRGQNVTFRCDPISEHNRLYWYRQTLGQGPEFLTYFQNEAQLEKSRLLSDRFSAERPKGSFSTLEIQRTEQGDSAMYLCASSYQRPTRNSGNTIYFGEGSWLTVV.

The chain employs TRBV6-1 and TRBJ1-2; D remains unclear. The CDR3 consists of 11 residues. V dropped 3 bases and J dropped 7 bases, with 6 bases sitting between them. Germline values: CDR1 MNHNS, CDR2 SASEGT. DNA of the CDR3: TGTGCCAGCAGTGATATCCTTGGCTACACCTTC. Protein sequence: CASSDILGYTF.

This chain uses TRBV3-1 (or the pseudogene TRBV3-2) with TRBJ2-1; 7 nucleotides match TRBD1. The CDR3 covers 15 residues. CDR1 and CDR2 from the germline V gene are LGHDT and YNNKEL (reference sequence). The junction had 9 bases not matched to a gene; V was cut back by 2 bases and J by 8 bases. The CDR3 region is CASSQMTGTGHEQFF. CDR3 DNA: TGTGCCAGCAGCCAAATGACAGGGACGGGTCATGAGCAGTTCTTC.

This clone appeared a few times. The V gene is TRBV5-4, the J gene TRBJ1-1; D possibly corresponds to TRBD1 (6 bases). The V end lost 0 bases, the J end lost 9 bases, and 6 bases lay between the germline ends. Germline CDR1 is SGHNT and CDR2 is YYREEE (reference sequence). This CDR3 contains 11 residues. The CDR3, as DNA: TGTGCCAGCAGCTTGGGGGGGCAAGCTTTCTTT. This gives the protein CASSLGGQAFF. The whole variable domain, remainder taken from reference TRBV5-4 and TRBJ1-1, is ETGVTQSPTHLIKTRGQQVTLRCSSQSGHNTVSWYQQALGQGPQFIFQYYREEENGRGNFPPRFSGLQFPNYSSELNVNALELDDSALYLCASSLGGQAFFGQGTRLTVV.

The V and J genes are TRBV14 and TRBJ1-2; 7 positions match TRBD1. Germline V gene data show CDR1 as SGHDN and CDR2 as FVKESK. This CDR3 has 15 residues. J lost 8 bases, V lost 0 bases, and 9 bases had no gene match. The CDR3 sequence is CASSQEQTGFQGYTF. The CDR3, as DNA: TGTGCCAGCAGCCAAGAACAGACAGGGTTCCAAGGCTACACCTTC.

This chain joins TRBV30 and TRBJ1-3; the D is unclear. Trimming stripped 3 bases from V and 0 bases from J, with 12 bases between. CDR1 GTSNPN and CDR2 SVGIG come from the germline V gene (reference sequence). This CDR3 is 15 amino acids long. CDR3 nucleotides: TGTGCCTGGAGCGAGGCTTCCCTCTCTGGAAACACCATATATTTT. Amino acids: CAWSEASLSGNTIYF.

V is TRBV7-3 and J is TRBJ1-1; D not certain. The V and J ends lost 2 bases and 7 bases respectively, with 11 bases between them. The CDR3 contains 13 residues. Germline CDR1 is SGHTA and CDR2 is FQGTGA. CDR3 DNA sequence: TGTGCCAGCAGCTTAGGAGGTGAGAATGAAGCTTTCTTT. Protein sequence: CASSLGGENEAFF.

The rearrangement links TRBV7-9 to TRBJ1-6, with TRBD1 identical over 7 bases. The CDR3 contains 13 residues. CDR1 is SEHNR and CDR2 is FQNEAQ in the germline V gene (reference sequence). The junction had 9 bases not matched to a gene; V was cut back by 5 bases and J by 14 bases. DNA of the CDR3: TGTGCCAGCAGCAACAGGGGATCGGCGGCCCTCCACTTT. Translation: CASSNRGSAALHF.